The clone carrying this TCR beta chain was detected only a few times. Its cognate antigen is unknown. V lost 6 bases, J lost 0 bases, and 15 bases lay in between. The length of the CDR3 is 16 residues. Germline V gene data show CDR1 as MGHRA and CDR2 as YSYEKL. The TCR beta cDNA libraries contained unique molecular identifiers. Starting from about 0.94 to 9.7 million T cells, the study yielded roughly 0.5 million cDNA molecules. MiXCR, applied by TCRdb to the PCR reads, yields one record per CDR3 protein. The table includes roughly 430,000 distinct CDR3 sequences, more than 30% detected once. This sample is drawn from a study of post-analysis software for immune sequencing data. Whole-study results and caveats: In patients, TRBV5-6, TRBV5-1 and TRBV20-1 belonged to five or six TRBV segments found more frequently than in controls. Multiple sclerosis was associated with a significant reduction in normalized Chao1 diversity relative to controls.

The TCR comes from a girl aged 2 to 9 with multiple sclerosis. The chain is built from TRBV4-1 and TRBJ2-1; unclear D gene. Specimen: blood. The CDR3 DNA sequence: TGCGCCAGCAGGGCTCAGGACCCTGACTCCTACAATGAGCAGTTCTTC. Amino acid sequence: CASRAQDPDSYNEQFF.